This T cell receptor beta chain was sequenced in a study of pediatric ulcerative colitis. Study findings and constraints: Blood-derived T cells may be present in rectal pinch biopsies. Repertoires came from total lymphocyte DNA, so rare subsets like regulatory T cells may be missed.

Concerning this clone itself: What it binds is unknown.

Sequencing was at survey level. Repertoires were generated with immunoSEQ multiplex PCR, while TCRdb's copy carries only in-frame clones and drops some. The sample consists of roughly 19,000 clones, under 75% of them appearing once. Rectal tissue came from one to two pinch biopsies taken at colonoscopy. Per the germline V gene, CDR1 is SGHDT and CDR2 is YYEEEE. The ends lost 5 bases at V and 3 bases at J; junction bases unmatched: 5. The length of the CDR3 is 14 residues. Specimen: gut tissue. The chain is built from TRBV5-6 and TRBJ2-7, with TRBD1 matching 10 bases. This TCR was recovered from a boy between 10 and 17 years old with moderate ulcerative colitis. DNA for the CDR3: TGTGCCAGCAGTCGGACAGGGGGAAGCTACGAGCAGTACTTC. It encodes CASSRTGGSYEQYF.